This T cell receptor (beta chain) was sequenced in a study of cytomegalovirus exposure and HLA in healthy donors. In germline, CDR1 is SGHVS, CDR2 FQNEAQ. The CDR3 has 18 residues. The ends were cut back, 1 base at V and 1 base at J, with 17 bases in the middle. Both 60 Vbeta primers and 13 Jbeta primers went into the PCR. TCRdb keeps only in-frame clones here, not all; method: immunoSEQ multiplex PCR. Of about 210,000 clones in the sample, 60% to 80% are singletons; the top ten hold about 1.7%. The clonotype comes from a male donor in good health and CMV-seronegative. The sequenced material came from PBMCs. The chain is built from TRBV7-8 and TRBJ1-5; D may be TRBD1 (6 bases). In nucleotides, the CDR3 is TGTGCCAGCAGCTTAGTGTCAGGGGATAGTTGGAGCAATCAGCCCCAGCATTTT. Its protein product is CASSLVSGDSWSNQPQHF.